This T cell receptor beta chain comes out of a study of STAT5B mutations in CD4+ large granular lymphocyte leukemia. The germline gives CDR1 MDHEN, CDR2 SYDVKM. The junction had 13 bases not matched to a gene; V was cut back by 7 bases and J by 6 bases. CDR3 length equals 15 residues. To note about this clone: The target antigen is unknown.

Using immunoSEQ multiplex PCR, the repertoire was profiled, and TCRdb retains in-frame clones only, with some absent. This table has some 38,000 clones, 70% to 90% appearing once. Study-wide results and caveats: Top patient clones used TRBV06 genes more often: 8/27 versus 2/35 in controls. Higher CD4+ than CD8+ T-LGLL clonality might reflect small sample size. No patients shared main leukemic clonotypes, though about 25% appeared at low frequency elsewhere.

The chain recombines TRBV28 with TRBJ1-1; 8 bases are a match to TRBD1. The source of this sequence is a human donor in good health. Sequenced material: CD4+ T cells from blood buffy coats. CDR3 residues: CASTNSRGQKAEAFF. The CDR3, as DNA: TGTGCCAGCACCAACTCCAGGGGGCAGAAGGCTGAAGCTTTCTTT.